This TCR beta chain was found in a study of blood T cell repertoires in COVID-19 (dated by TCRdb to about 2020). Looking at the study overall: Samples covering the acute and convalescent phases of COVID-19 were provided by collaborators in the United States, Italy and Spain. The prospective study material was composed of cDNA or gDNA derived from T cells, B-cell-depleted T cells, or PBMCs. The dataset comprised deeply sampled blood TCRbeta repertoires from subjects exposed to, actively infected with, or recovered from COVID-19. The repertoires were released in a freely available public database intended as a resource for research on the immune response to SARS-CoV-2. Samples were obtained from the ongoing ImmuneRACE study (first 160 participants) and from 1,000 to 1,500 subjects provided by 6 global collaborators. The sample metadata nearly always contained a de-identified subject ID, COVID-19 status, age in years and sex. Where available, HLA class I and class II types were taken from metadata supplied by the sample provider and were not determined by assay-based typing.

The immunoSEQ Assay, a bias-controlled multiplex PCR, was used to amplify TCRbeta CDR3 regions from genomic DNA. From the authors' description of their analysis: The number of nucleated cells in each sample was estimated by amplification of reference gene primers within the assay. To quantify the absolute abundance of each unique TCRbeta CDR3 rearrangement, sequence reads were collapsed and filtered. For each sample, productive Simpson clonality was calculated as the square root of Simpson's diversity index over productive rearrangements. TCRdb carries this immuneACCESS record with in-frame sequences only. Its versions omit some clonotypes, under half of them owing to an unresolved V gene in the studies checked, with the rest unexplained. The V and J calls and the clone size are those of that table, but D and trimming were determined from the DNA. This sample has about 200,000 clones in its table, and about nine tenths of those were observed once. Jointly, the top ten make up around 2.2% of the sample.

Another Seattle source contributed samples from volunteer blood donors who had recovered from COVID-19. Each collaborating institution followed its own protocols to collect whole blood in K2EDTA tubes. Collaborator samples were shipped for TCRbeta analysis as frozen whole blood, isolated PBMCs, or DNA extracted from either sample type. The full study reports these points: The quantity of clinical and demographic metadata differed by source and by participant and was supplied without curation.

Germline trimming amounts to 4 bases on V and 4 bases on J, with 6 as the count of junction bases outside the gene matches. CDR1 and CDR2 were assigned from the germline V gene as MNHEY and SVGEGT. Including the terminal cysteine and phenylalanine, the CDR3 comprises 16 residues. Of all the DNA, just the CDR3 is kept, 48 bases in frame from base 1. With regard to this clone: The specificity of this receptor is unknown. The input lacks base qualities; no much larger clone sits a single base away.

The sequence links TRBV6-2 or TRBV6-3 to TRBJ2-2; 10 nucleotides in the junction match TRBD2. Material: peripheral blood. The TCR originated in a man in his thirties or forties who had recovered from COVID-19. The CDR3 protein sequence reads: CASSSLQRGGTGELFF. DNA sequence: TGTGCCAGCAGTTCCTTACAGCGGGGGGGCACCGGGGAGCTGTTTTTT.